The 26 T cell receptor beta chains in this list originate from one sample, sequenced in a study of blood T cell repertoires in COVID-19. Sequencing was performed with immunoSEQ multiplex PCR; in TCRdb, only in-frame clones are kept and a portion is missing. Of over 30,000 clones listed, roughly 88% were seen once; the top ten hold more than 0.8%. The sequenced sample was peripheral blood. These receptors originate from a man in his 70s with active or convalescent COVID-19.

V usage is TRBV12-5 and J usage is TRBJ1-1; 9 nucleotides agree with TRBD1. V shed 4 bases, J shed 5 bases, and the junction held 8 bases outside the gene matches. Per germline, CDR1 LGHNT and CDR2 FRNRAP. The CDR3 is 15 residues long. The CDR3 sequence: CASGSGGQGRTEAFF. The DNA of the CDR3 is TGTGCTAGTGGTTCGGGAGGACAGGGGCGAACTGAAGCTTTCTTT.

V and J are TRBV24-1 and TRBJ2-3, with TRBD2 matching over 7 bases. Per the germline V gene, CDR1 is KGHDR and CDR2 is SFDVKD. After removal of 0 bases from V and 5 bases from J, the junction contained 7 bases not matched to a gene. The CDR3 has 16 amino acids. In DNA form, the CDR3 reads TGTGCCACCAGTGATTTGTCCAGCGGGAAGGGAGATACGCAGTATTTT. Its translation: CATSDLSSGKGDTQYF.

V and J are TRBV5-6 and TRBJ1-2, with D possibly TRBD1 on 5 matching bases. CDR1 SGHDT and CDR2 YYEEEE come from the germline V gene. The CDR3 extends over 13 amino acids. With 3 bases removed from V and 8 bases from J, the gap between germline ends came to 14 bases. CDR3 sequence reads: CASSYFRVGGYTF. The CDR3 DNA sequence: TGTGCCAGCAGCTATTTCAGGGTCGGAGGCTACACCTTC.

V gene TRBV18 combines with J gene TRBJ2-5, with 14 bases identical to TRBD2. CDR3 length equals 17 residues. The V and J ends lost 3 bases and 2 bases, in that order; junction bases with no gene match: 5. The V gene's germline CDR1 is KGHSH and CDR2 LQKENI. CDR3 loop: CASSPGRTSGGQETQYF. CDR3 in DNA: TGTGCCAGCTCACCCGGCAGGACTAGCGGGGGGCAAGAGACCCAGTACTTC.

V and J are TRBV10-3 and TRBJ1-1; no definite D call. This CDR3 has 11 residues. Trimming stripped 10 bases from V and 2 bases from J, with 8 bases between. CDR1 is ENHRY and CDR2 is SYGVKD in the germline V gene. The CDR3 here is CATSENTEAFF. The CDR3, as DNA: TGTGCCACCTCAGAAAACACTGAAGCTTTCTTT.

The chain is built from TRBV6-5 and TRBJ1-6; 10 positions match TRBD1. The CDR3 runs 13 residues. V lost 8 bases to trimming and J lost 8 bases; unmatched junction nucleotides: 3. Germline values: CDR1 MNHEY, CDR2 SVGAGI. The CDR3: CASRDRGDSPLHF. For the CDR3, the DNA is TGTGCCAGCCGGGACAGGGGTGATTCACCCCTCCACTTT.

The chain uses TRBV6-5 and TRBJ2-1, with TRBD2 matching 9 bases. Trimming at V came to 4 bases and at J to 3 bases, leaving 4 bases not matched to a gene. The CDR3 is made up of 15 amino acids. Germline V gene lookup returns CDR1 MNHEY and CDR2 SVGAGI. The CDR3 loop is CASSSTSGRYNEQFF. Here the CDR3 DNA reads TGTGCCAGCAGTTCGACTAGCGGCCGCTACAATGAGCAGTTCTTC.

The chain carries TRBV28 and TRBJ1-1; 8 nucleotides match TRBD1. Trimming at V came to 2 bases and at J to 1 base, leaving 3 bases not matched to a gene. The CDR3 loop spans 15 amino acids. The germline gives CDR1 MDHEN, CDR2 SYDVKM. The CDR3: CASSLLGTGNTEAFF. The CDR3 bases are TGTGCCAGCAGTTTACTCGGGACAGGGAACACTGAAGCTTTCTTT.

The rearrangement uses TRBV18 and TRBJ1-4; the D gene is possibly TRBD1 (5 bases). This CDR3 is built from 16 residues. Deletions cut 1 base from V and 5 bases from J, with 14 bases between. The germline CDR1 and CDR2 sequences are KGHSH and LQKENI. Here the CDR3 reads CASSPRQRNLNEKLFF. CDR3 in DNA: TGTGCCAGCTCACCACGACAGCGAAACCTAAATGAAAAACTGTTTTTT.

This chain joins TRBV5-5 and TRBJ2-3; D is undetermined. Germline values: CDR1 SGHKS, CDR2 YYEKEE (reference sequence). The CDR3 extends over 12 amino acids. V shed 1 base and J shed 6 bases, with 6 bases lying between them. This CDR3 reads CASSLLGDTQYF. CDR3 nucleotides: TGTGCCAGCAGCTTGCTCGGGGATACGCAGTATTTT. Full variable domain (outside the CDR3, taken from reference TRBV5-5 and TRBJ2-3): DAGVTQSPTHLIKTRGQQVTLRCSPISGHKSVSWYQQVLGQGPQFIFQYYEKEERGRGNFPDRFSARQFPNYSSELNVNALLLGDSALYLCASSLLGDTQYFGPGTRLTVL.

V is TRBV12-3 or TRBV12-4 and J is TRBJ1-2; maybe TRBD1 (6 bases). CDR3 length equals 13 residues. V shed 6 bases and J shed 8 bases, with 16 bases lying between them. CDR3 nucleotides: TGTGCCAGCAGGGAACAGGGTAATGGGGGCTACACCTTC. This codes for CASREQGNGGYTF.

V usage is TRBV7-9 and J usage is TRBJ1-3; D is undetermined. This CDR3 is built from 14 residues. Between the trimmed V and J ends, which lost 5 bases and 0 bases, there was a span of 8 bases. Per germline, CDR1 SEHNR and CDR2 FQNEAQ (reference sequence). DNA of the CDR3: TGTGCCAGCAGCCCCAGATACTCTGGAAACACCATATATTTT. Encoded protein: CASSPRYSGNTIYF. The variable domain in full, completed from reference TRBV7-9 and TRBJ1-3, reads DTGVSQNPRHKITKRGQNVTFRCDPISEHNRLYWYRQTLGQGPEFLTYFQNEAQLEKSRLLSDRFSAERPKGSFSTLEIQRTEQGDSAMYLCASSPRYSGNTIYFGEGSWLTVV.

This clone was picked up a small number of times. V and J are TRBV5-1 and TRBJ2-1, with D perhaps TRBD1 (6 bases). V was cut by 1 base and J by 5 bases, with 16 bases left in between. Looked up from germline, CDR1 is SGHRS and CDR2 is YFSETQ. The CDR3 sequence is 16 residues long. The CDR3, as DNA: TGCGCCAGCAGCTTGACCCCGGGACATGAAAACAATGAGCAGTTCTTC. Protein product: CASSLTPGHENNEQFF.

In DNA, the CDR3 is TGTGCCAGCAGCCTCGGACTAGCGGGAGATCCAGATACGCAGTATTTT. Translating gives CASSLGLAGDPDTQYF. V and J are TRBV11-1 and TRBJ2-3; 13 bases agree with TRBD2. J lost 4 bases, V lost 5 bases, and 6 bases had no gene match. From germline, CDR1 is SGHAT and CDR2 FQDESV (reference sequence). The CDR3 is 16 residues long.

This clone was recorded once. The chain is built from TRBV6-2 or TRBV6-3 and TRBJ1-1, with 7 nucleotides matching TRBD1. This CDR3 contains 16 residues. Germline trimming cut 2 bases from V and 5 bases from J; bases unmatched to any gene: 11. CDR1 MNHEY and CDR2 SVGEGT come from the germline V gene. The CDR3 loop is CASSYRRVGGFTEAFF. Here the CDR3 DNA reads TGTGCCAGCAGTTACCGCCGCGTAGGGGGCTTTACTGAAGCTTTCTTT.

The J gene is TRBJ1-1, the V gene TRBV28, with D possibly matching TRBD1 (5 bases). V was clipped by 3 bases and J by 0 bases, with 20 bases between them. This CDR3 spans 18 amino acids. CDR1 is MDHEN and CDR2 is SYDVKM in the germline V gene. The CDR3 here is CASSLKGWPVLMNTEAFF. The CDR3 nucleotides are TGTGCCAGCAGTTTGAAGGGGTGGCCCGTCCTCATGAACACTGAAGCTTTCTTT.

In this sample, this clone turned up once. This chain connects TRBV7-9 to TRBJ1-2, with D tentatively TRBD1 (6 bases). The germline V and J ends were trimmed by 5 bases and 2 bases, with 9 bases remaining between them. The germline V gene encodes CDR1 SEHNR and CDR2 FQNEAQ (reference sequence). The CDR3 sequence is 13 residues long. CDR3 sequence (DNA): TGTGCCAGCAGCCGGGACACCAACTATGGCTACACCTTC. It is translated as CASSRDTNYGYTF.

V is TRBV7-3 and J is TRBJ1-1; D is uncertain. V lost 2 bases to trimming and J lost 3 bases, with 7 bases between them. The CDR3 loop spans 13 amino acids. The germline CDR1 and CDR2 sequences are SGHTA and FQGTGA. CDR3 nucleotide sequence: TGTGCCAGCAGCTTAGAACTGGACACTGAAGCTTTCTTT. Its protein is CASSLELDTEAFF. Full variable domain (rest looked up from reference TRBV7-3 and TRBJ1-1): GAGVSQTPSNKVTEKGKYVELRCDPISGHTALYWYRQSLGQGPEFLIYFQGTGAADDSGLPNDRFFAVRPEGSVSTLKIQRTERGDSAVYLCASSLELDTEAFFGQGTRLTVV.

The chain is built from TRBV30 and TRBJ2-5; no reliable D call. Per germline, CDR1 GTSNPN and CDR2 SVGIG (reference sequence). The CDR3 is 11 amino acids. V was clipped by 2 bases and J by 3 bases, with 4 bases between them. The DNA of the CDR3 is TGTGCCTGGAGTCCCAAAGAGACCCAGTACTTC. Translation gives CAWSPKETQYF.

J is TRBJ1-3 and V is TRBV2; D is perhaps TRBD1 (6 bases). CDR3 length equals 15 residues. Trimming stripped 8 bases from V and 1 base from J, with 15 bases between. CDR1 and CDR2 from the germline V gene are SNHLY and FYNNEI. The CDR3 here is CASGISTGSGNTIYF. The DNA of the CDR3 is TGTGCCAGCGGGATTAGTACAGGGTCTGGAAACACCATATATTTT.

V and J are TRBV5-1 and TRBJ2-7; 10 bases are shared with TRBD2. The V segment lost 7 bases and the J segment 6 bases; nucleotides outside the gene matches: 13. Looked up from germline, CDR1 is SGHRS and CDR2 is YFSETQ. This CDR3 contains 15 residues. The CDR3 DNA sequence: TGCGCCAGCTCTTTCGGGCTAGCGGGGGAGGGCGAGCAGTACTTC. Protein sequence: CASSFGLAGEGEQYF. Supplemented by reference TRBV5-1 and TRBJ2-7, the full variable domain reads KAGVTQTPRYLIKTRGQQVTLSCSPISGHRSVSWYQQTPGQGLQFLFEYFSETQRNKGNFPGRFSGRQFSNSRSEMNVSTLELGDSALYLCASSFGLAGEGEQYFGPGTRLTVT.

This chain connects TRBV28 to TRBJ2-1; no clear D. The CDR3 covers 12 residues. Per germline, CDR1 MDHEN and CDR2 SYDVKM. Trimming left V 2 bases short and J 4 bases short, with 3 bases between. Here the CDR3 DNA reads TGTGCCAGCAGTTTACTTTACAATGAGCAGTTCTTC. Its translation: CASSLLYNEQFF.

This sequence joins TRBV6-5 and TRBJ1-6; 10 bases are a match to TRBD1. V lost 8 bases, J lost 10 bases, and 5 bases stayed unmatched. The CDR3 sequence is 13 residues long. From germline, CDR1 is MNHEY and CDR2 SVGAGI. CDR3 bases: TGTGCCAGCCAGGAGACAGGGGGCTCACCCCTCCACTTT. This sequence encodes CASQETGGSPLHF.

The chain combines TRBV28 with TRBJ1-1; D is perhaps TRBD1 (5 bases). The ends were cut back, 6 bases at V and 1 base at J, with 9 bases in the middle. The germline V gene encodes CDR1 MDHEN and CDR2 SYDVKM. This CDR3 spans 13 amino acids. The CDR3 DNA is TGTGCCAGCAGCGACAGCCAGAACACTGAAGCTTTCTTT. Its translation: CASSDSQNTEAFF.

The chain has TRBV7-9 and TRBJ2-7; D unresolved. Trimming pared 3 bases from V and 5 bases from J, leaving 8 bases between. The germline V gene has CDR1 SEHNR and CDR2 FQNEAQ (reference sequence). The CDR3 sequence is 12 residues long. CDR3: CASSLISDEQYF. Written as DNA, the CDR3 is TGTGCCAGCAGCTTGATCTCGGACGAGCAGTACTTC.

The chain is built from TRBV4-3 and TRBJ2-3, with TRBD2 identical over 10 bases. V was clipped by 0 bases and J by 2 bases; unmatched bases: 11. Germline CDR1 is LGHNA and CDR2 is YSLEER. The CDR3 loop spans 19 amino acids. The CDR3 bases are TGCGCCAGCAGCCAAGACGCTAGAGCGGGGGGGCGGTACACAGATACGCAGTATTTT. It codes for CASSQDARAGGRYTDTQYF.